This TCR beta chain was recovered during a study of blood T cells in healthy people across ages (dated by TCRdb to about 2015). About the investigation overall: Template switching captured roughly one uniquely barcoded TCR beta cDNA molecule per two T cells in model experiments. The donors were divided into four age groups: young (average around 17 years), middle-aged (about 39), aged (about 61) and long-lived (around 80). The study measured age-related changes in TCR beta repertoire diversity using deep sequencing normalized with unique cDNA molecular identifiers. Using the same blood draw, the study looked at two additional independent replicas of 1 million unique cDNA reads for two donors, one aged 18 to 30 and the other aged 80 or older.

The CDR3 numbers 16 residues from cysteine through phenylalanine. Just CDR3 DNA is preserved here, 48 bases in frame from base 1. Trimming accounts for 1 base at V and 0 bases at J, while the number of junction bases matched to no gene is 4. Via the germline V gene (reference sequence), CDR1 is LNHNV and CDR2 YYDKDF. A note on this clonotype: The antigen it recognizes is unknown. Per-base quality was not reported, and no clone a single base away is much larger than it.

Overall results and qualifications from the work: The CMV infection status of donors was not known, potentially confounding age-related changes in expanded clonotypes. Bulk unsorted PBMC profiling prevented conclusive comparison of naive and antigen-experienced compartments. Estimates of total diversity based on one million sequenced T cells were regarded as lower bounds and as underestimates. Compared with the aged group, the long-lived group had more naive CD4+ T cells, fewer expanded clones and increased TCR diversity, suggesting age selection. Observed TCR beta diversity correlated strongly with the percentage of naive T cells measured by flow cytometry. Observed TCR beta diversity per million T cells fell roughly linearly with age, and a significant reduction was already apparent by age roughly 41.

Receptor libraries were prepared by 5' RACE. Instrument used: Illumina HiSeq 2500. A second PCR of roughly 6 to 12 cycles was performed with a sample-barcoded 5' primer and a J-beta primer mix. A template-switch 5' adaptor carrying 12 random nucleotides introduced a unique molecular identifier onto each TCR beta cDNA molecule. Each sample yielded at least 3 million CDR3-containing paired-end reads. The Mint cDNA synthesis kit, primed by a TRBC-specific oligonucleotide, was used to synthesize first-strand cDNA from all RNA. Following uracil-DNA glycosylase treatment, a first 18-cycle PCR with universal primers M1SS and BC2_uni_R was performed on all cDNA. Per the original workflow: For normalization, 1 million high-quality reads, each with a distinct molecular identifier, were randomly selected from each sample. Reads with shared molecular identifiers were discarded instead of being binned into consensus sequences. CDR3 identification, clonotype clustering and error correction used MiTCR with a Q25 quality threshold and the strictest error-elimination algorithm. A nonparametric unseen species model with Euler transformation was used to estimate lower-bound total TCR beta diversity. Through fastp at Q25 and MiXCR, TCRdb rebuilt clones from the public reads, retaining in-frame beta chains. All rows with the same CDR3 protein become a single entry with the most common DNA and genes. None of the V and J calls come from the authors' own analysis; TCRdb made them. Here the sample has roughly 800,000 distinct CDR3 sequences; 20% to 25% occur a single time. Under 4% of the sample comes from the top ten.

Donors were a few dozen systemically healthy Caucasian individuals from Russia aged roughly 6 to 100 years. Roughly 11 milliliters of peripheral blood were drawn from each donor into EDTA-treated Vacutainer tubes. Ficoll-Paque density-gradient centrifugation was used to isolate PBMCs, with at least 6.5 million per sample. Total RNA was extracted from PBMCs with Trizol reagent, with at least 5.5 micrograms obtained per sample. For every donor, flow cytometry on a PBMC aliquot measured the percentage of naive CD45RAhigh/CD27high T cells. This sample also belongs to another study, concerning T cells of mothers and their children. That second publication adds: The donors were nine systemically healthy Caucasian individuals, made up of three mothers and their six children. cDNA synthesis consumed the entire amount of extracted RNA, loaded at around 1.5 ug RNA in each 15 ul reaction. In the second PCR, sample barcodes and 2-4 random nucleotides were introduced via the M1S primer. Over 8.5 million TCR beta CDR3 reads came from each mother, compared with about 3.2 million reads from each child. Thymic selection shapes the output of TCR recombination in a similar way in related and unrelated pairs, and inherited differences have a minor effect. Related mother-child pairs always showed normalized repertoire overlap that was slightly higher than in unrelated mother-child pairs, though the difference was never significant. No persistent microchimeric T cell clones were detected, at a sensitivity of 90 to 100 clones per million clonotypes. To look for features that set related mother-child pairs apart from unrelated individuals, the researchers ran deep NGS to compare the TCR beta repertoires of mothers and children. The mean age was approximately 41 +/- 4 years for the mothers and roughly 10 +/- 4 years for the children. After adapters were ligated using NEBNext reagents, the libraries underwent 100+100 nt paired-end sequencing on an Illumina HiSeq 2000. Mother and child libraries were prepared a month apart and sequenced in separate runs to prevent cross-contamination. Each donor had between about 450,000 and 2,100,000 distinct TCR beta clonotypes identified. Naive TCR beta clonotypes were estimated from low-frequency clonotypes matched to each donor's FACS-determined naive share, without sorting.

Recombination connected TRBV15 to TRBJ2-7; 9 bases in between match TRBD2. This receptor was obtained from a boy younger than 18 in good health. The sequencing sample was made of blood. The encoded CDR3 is CATSRGHSGSSYEQYF. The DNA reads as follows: TGTGCCACCAGCAGAGGACATAGCGGGAGCTCCTACGAGCAGTACTTC.